This T cell receptor beta chain was profiled in a study of T cell repertoires in cytomegalovirus infection. Study-level background: Selected CMV epitopes included recently identified HLA-C-restricted ones as well as well-studied HLA-B-restricted ones. CMV infection plus the matching HLA type was flagged by public TCR beta signatures.

The length of the CDR3 is 17 residues. CDR1 is SGHAT, CDR2 FQNNGV, per germline. Trimming cost V 1 base and J 3 bases; bases outside gene matches: 6. One entry per CDR3 protein, called by TCRdb with MiXCR from the reads. Of nearly 700,000 distinct CDR3 sequences detected, about 30% appear once; the ten largest clones hold about 20%. Concerning this clonotype itself: Its specificity is not known.

Study-wide findings and caveats: Carriage of CMV together with the relevant HLA was identifiable through cumulative public TCR beta family frequency. HLA-C-restricted CMV clonotypes gave the most frequent clonotype in two of eight donors.

The chain carries TRBV11-2 and TRBJ2-5; 12 bases fit TRBD2. The sequencing used cultured PBMCs, collected from culture after CMV antigen stimulation. The clonotype comes from a human donor in good health (CMV status not recorded). Some clones in this sample may be carry-over from other donors' samples. In nucleotides, the CDR3 is TGTGCCAGCAGCTTAGTACGGGGACTAGCGGGCGAAGAGACCCAGTACTTC. The encoded protein is CASSLVRGLAGEETQYF.